The 29 T cell receptor beta chains listed next were all sequenced from one sample in a study of blood T cell repertoires in COVID-19. Assay used: immunoSEQ multiplex PCR; TCRdb lists only in-frame clones, some missing. The profile shows about 74,000 clones, about nine tenths of them singletons. Sequencing used peripheral blood. Receptors originate from a woman of 80 years or more with active or convalescent COVID-19.

This clone has just a few counts. The chain combines TRBV19 with TRBJ1-3, with 7 positions matching TRBD1. Trimming at V came to 4 bases and at J to 0 bases, leaving 6 bases not matched to a gene. Germline V gene lookup returns CDR1 LNHDA and CDR2 SQIVND (reference sequence). This CDR3 comprises 16 residues. The CDR3 region is CASSRRQGSSGNTIYF. The CDR3 region has the DNA TGTGCCAGTAGTAGAAGACAGGGAAGCTCTGGAAACACCATATATTTT.

Comments on this clone: Without the conserved terminal phenylalanine or tryptophan, this CDR3 likely stems from a read error. The limits of the CDR3 on the DNA are not certain, so only TCRdb's listed CDR3 is given. The chain is built from TRBV28 and TRBJ1-2; the table's D call, TRBD1, was not checked against the DNA. With termini counted, the CDR3 has 12 amino acids. Germline values: CDR1 MDHEN, CDR2 SYDVKM. This CDR3 reads CASREGRGVPLL.

The chain has TRBV19 and TRBJ1-5, with TRBD1 as a possible D gene (5 bases). Germline V gene data show CDR1 as LNHDA and CDR2 as SQIVND (reference sequence). This CDR3 spans 14 amino acids. V was trimmed by 5 bases and J by 4 bases, leaving 12 bases between them. The CDR3 nucleotides are TGTGCCAGTAGTGAGTCGACAGCTAATCAGCCCCAGCATTTT. Translation gives CASSESTANQPQHF. The variable domain in full, completed from reference TRBV19 and TRBJ1-5, reads DGGITQSPKYLFRKEGQNVTLSCEQNLNHDAMYWYRQDPGQGLRLIYYSQIVNDFQKGDIAEGYSVSREKKESFPLTVTSAQKNPTAFYLCASSESTANQPQHFGDGTRLSIL.

The rearrangement links TRBV10-1 to TRBJ2-3; perhaps TRBD2 as D (6 bases). The germline CDR1 and CDR2 sequences are WNHNN and SYGVQD (reference sequence). Trimming left V 3 bases short and J 2 bases short, with 12 bases between. The CDR3 is 15 amino acids. The chain's CDR3 is CASSDGGLNTDTQYF. In DNA form, the CDR3 reads TGCGCCAGCAGTGACGGGGGTCTCAACACAGATACGCAGTATTTT.

The V call is TRBV5-4, the J call TRBJ2-3, with TRBD2 identical over 8 bases. This CDR3 is 13 amino acids long. V was pared by 7 bases and J by 4 bases, with 5 bases of the junction left unmatched. Looked up from germline, CDR1 is SGHNT and CDR2 is YYREEE (reference sequence). In nucleotides, the CDR3 is TGTGCCAGCGCGGCTAGCGGGCCAGATACGCAGTATTTT. Residues: CASAASGPDTQYF.

The rearrangement uses TRBV2 and TRBJ2-5, with D possibly TRBD2 on 6 matching bases. Deletions cut 4 bases from V and 7 bases from J, with 16 bases between. The germline CDR1 and CDR2 sequences are SNHLY and FYNNEI. The CDR3 consists of 14 residues. The CDR3, as DNA: TGTGCCAGCAGTGTGGGACTCCCTCCCGGGACCCAGTACTTC. Translating it yields CASSVGLPPGTQYF.

The chain joins TRBV5-1 to TRBJ2-3; D is perhaps TRBD1 (6 bases). The CDR3 runs 15 residues. V gave up 4 bases and J gave up 4 bases, with 16 bases separating them. Germline V CDR1 and CDR2: SGHRS, YFSETQ. The CDR3 spells CASSPGTILADTQYF. CDR3 in DNA: TGCGCCAGCAGCCCTGGGACAATCCTGGCAGATACGCAGTATTTT.

This rearrangement joins TRBV28 to TRBJ1-2; 7 positions agree with TRBD1. The V gene's germline CDR1 is MDHEN and CDR2 SYDVKM. The trim removed 5 bases at V and 4 bases at J, leaving 13 bases unmatched. The CDR3 loop spans 16 amino acids. CDR3 loop: CASSAPTPRGSYGYTF. The CDR3 region has the DNA TGTGCCAGCAGTGCGCCTACCCCCAGGGGGAGCTATGGCTACACCTTC.

This chain uses TRBV5-1 with TRBJ2-6; 7 bases fit TRBD1. The CDR3 runs 17 residues. With 0 bases clipped from V and 3 bases from J, the junction kept 6 bases outside the gene matches. Looked up from germline, CDR1 is SGHRS and CDR2 is YFSETQ. CDR3: CASSLAEGAGGANVLTF. The CDR3 nucleotides are TGCGCCAGCAGCTTGGCCGAGGGGGCCGGTGGGGCCAACGTCCTGACTTTC. Full variable domain (outside the CDR3, taken from reference TRBV5-1 and TRBJ2-6): KAGVTQTPRYLIKTRGQQVTLSCSPISGHRSVSWYQQTPGQGLQFLFEYFSETQRNKGNFPGRFSGRQFSNSRSEMNVSTLELGDSALYLCASSLAEGAGGANVLTFGAGSRLTVL.

The chain has TRBV7-8 and TRBJ2-6; 11 bases are a match to TRBD1. The germline V gene encodes CDR1 SGHVS and CDR2 FQNEAQ. The CDR3 extends over 20 amino acids. The V segment lost 7 bases and the J segment 0 bases; nucleotides outside the gene matches: 14. The DNA for the CDR3 is TGTGCCAGCACCCCCGGGACAGGGGGAATTTGGGGCTCTGGGGCCAACGTCCTGACTTTC. It yields the protein CASTPGTGGIWGSGANVLTF.

The rearrangement joins TRBV28 to TRBJ1-5; possibly TRBD1 for D (6 bases). Looked up from germline, CDR1 is MDHEN and CDR2 is SYDVKM. Trimming shortened V by 7 bases and J by 2 bases, and 15 bases separated the two germline ends. This CDR3 is built from 15 residues. The CDR3 nucleotides read TGTGCCAGCACCCTAGGGGGTCCGGGCAATCAGCCCCAGCATTTT. Amino acid sequence: CASTLGGPGNQPQHF.

The chain combines TRBV10-3 with TRBJ1-1; TRBD1 aligns across 9 bases. Germline assignment: CDR1 ENHRY and CDR2 SYGVKD. The CDR3 contains 15 residues. Losses at the gene ends were 7 bases for V and 5 bases for J; bases not matched to a gene: 11. The CDR3 reads CAINQQGARGTEAFF. In DNA form, the CDR3 reads TGTGCCATCAACCAACAGGGGGCGCGGGGAACTGAAGCTTTCTTT.

The table lists this clone with a few counts. The CDR3 coding sequence is TGTGCCAGCAGTCAAGGACCGGAGGCATACACAGATACGCAGTATTTT. Encoded protein: CASSQGPEAYTDTQYF. This chain links TRBV7-2 with TRBJ2-3, with a weak D call TRBD2 (5 bases). The CDR3 has 16 amino acids. Germline lookup yields CDR1 SGHTA and CDR2 FQGNSA. The V end lost 6 bases, the J end lost 2 bases, and 18 bases lay between the germline ends.

The chain is built from TRBV3-1 (or the pseudogene TRBV3-2) and TRBJ1-2; maybe TRBD1 (6 bases). Germline-derived CDR1 and CDR2 are LGHDT and YNNKEL (reference sequence). The V end lost 6 bases, the J end lost 8 bases, and 16 bases lay between the germline ends. The length of the CDR3 is 13 residues. As DNA, the CDR3 is TGTGCCAGCAGTTCAGTAAGAGGGGGAGGCTACACCTTC. This encodes CASSSVRGGGYTF.

The chain combines TRBV28 with TRBJ1-5; D possibly corresponds to TRBD1 (5 bases). The CDR3 is made up of 15 amino acids. Germline V CDR1 and CDR2: MDHEN, SYDVKM. Trimming removed 7 bases from V and 2 bases from J, with 15 bases in between. CDR3 nucleotides: TGTGCCAGCACCATCGGGGGATTCGGCAATCAGCCCCAGCATTTT. Its protein product is CASTIGGFGNQPQHF.

The chain carries TRBV4-3 and TRBJ1-5; a possible D gene is TRBD1 (6 bases). Deletions cut 0 bases from V and 3 bases from J, with 9 bases between. CDR3 length: 15 amino acids. The germline V gene has CDR1 LGHNA and CDR2 YSLEER. CDR3 sequence: CASSQERDNNQPQHF. In DNA form, the CDR3 reads TGCGCCAGCAGCCAAGAGAGGGACAACAATCAGCCCCAGCATTTT.

This clone was recorded once. This CDR3 is CASSPGGGTDTQYF. As DNA, the CDR3 is TGTGCCAGCAGCCCAGGGGGTGGCACAGATACGCAGTATTTT. The V and J genes are TRBV5-8 and TRBJ2-3, with TRBD1 identical over 7 bases. Germline CDR1 and CDR2: SGHTS and YDEGEE. V lost 4 bases and J lost 1; bases outside the gene matches: 3. The length of the CDR3 is 14 residues.

This clone was seen a single time. V gene TRBV29-1 combines with J gene TRBJ2-3, with TRBD2 matching 7 bases. Trimming took 7 bases from V and 0 from J; bases not matched to a gene: 7. CDR1 and CDR2 from the germline V gene are SQVTM and ANQGSEA. The CDR3 contains 14 residues. CDR3 DNA sequence: TGCAGCGCTACCGCGGGGGAAAGCACAGATACGCAGTATTTT. Translating it yields CSATAGESTDTQYF.

This clone was seen just once. The chain employs TRBV6-6 and TRBJ2-3; 8 nucleotides agree with TRBD2. The trim removed 4 bases at V and 6 bases at J, leaving 12 bases unmatched. Germline values: CDR1 MNHNY, CDR2 SVGAGI (reference sequence). CDR3 length equals 16 residues. CDR3 sequence: CASSFPSRGAGDTQYF. Here the CDR3 DNA reads TGTGCCAGCAGTTTCCCTTCGCGGGGGGCGGGGGATACGCAGTATTTT.

The V gene is TRBV9, the J gene TRBJ2-3, with TRBD2 matching 10 bases. Germline V gene lookup returns CDR1 SGDLS and CDR2 YYNGEE. This CDR3 contains 15 residues. Germline trimming cut 0 bases from V and 5 bases from J; bases unmatched to any gene: 3. The CDR3 bases are TGTGCCAGCAGCGTAGAGGGACTAGCGAAAGATACGCAGTATTTT. This sequence encodes CASSVEGLAKDTQYF. The full variable domain, with the rest looked up from reference TRBV9 and TRBJ2-3, is DSGVTQTPKHLITATGQRVTLRCSPRSGDLSVYWYQQSLDQGLQFLIQYYNGEERAKGNILERFSAQQFPDLHSELNLSSLELGDSALYFCASSVEGLAKDTQYFGPGTRLTVL.

The chain is built from TRBV6-5 and TRBJ1-6, with 7 nucleotides matching TRBD1. This CDR3 is built from 13 residues. With 8 bases clipped from V and 5 bases from J, the junction kept 3 bases outside the gene matches. In germline, CDR1 is MNHEY, CDR2 SVGAGI. CDR3 bases: TGTGCCAGCCAGGGACAGCATAATTCACCCCTCCACTTT. Amino acid sequence: CASQGQHNSPLHF.

J is TRBJ1-2 and V is TRBV9, with D possibly matching TRBD1 (5 bases). The germline CDR1 and CDR2 sequences are SGDLS and YYNGEE. Trimming pared 0 bases from V and 5 bases from J, leaving 17 bases between. The CDR3 totals 16 residues. CDR3 nucleotides: TGTGCCAGCAGCGTAGGGGGGAGGGAGTGGACTTATGGCTACACCTTC. Translating it yields CASSVGGREWTYGYTF.

The chain employs TRBV5-4 and TRBJ2-3, with 15 bases matching TRBD2. Germline V gives CDR1 SGHNT, CDR2 YYREEE (reference sequence). CDR3 length: 16 amino acids. Trimming removed 4 bases from V and 3 bases from J; junction bases left unmatched: 3. Written as DNA, the CDR3 is TGTGCCAGCAGCCCCGGGACTAGCGGGAGGACAGATACGCAGTATTTT. Its translation: CASSPGTSGRTDTQYF.

The rearrangement uses TRBV7-3 and TRBJ2-3; perhaps TRBD2 as D (5 bases). Trimming took 4 bases from V and 4 from J, leaving 18 bases between them. The CDR3 length is 16 residues. Per the germline V gene, CDR1 is SGHTA and CDR2 is FQGTGA. The DNA for the CDR3 is TGTGCCAGCAGCTCAAAACCCTCAGTGCGGGCAGATACGCAGTATTTT. As protein: CASSSKPSVRADTQYF.

This rearrangement joins TRBV18 to TRBJ2-1; a weak D match, TRBD1 (6 bases). V shed 6 bases and J shed 5 bases, with 17 bases lying between them. The CDR3 is 15 amino acids. CDR1 is KGHSH, CDR2 LQKENI, per germline. CDR3 sequence: CASSLYDRSNNEQFF. The CDR3 region has the DNA TGTGCCAGCTCGCTTTACGACAGGAGCAACAATGAGCAGTTCTTC.

The V call is TRBV4-3, the J call TRBJ2-1; a possible D gene is TRBD2 (6 bases). Germline V lookup: CDR1 LGHNA, CDR2 YSLEER. The length of the CDR3 is 15 residues. The V and J ends lost 0 bases and 12 bases respectively, with 18 bases between them. The CDR3 nucleotides read TGCGCCAGCAGCCAAGATGGAGGGACTGAGGGGAGGCAGTTCTTC. Residues: CASSQDGGTEGRQFF.

This chain joins TRBV7-8 and TRBJ2-5; a possible D gene is TRBD2 (6 bases). V was trimmed by 5 bases and J by 3 bases, leaving 10 bases between them. The CDR3 has 13 amino acids. The germline V gene encodes CDR1 SGHVS and CDR2 FQNEAQ. The CDR3 nucleotides are TGTGCCAGCAGCCGAGCTAGCGAAGAGACCCAGTACTTC. Protein sequence: CASSRASEETQYF.

The chain links TRBV6-5 to TRBJ1-2, with TRBD1 as a possible D gene (5 bases). The CDR3 spans 12 residues. V was pared by 10 bases and J by 4 bases, with 13 bases between. The germline CDR1 and CDR2 sequences are MNHEY and SVGAGI. The CDR3 bases are TGTGCCATCCGTACAGGTGCCTATGGCTACACCTTC. As protein: CAIRTGAYGYTF.

CDR3 protein: CAWSIGQGVGEPQHF. The DNA for the CDR3 is TGTGCCTGGAGTATCGGACAGGGCGTAGGTGAGCCCCAGCATTTT. V and J are TRBV30 and TRBJ1-5; TRBD1 aligns across 8 bases. The V and J ends lost 2 bases and 8 bases, in that order; junction bases with no gene match: 11. The CDR3 has 15 residues. Germline V gene data show CDR1 as GTSNPN and CDR2 as SVGIG (reference sequence).